A selection of T cell receptor beta chains follows, all from one sample in a study of control samples from healthy donors and cancer patients. Only in-frame clones appear in the TCRdb table, and some are missing; sequencing was by immunoSEQ multiplex PCR. The sample lists more than 100,000 clones; around 90% were seen once. Sequenced material: blood. The receptors derive from a young man in good health. Both conserved end residues are trimmed from each CDR3.

V gene	CDR3 protein
TRBV4-1	ASSPYSINTEAF
TRBV7-3	ASSLTRDRGADTQY
TRBV5-4	ASSPRGTEAF
TRBV28	ASMAVYGYT
TRBV18	ASSPRLAESYEQY
TRBV7-3	ASSPSGGRDEQY
TRBV6-5	ASSYMSGNQETQY
TRBV11-2	ASSPTRGGIAF
TRBV4-1	ASSQRQGATNTGELF
TRBV25-1	ASSEYRTGVSPLH
TRBV27	ASSLNRDEQF
TRBV5-1	ASNEWGVPQETQY
TRBV19	ASSIIRGSGNTIY
TRBV4-2	ASSPSSGQGADTQY
TRBV15	ATSGAGGQGNEQF
TRBV28	ASSRPQFPPLH
TRBV25-1	ASSEFGGTGGIYNEQF
TRBV3-1/TRBV3-2	ASSDDRENTEAF
TRBV5-1	ASSGTGAGANVLT
TRBV2	ASGTSGGNEQF
TRBV30	AWERTALAGEKLF
TRBV30	AWNWGANYGYT
TRBV5-1	ASSLGSYGYT
TRBV27	ASRTYQGQPYSYEQY
TRBV6-5	ASSYGGYGYT
TRBV24-1	ATSDNRVMNTGELF
TRBV6-5	ASRQNYQNEKLF
TRBV11-2	ASSWGVGDEQY
TRBV9	ASSALLTDTQY
TRBV5-4	ASSLGQRSEAF
TRBV3-1/TRBV3-2	ASSQGRVETQY
TRBV4-1	ASSQEGFGQGKDTQY
TRBV11-2	ASSFATDTQY
TRBV10-1	ANNRGDRGYGANVLT
TRBV5-6	ASSYGTRSYNEQF
TRBV5-5	ASSSHNILFYSTDTQY
TRBV6-5	ASSLAGRAYEQY
TRBV6-5	ASSYSISGSTEQY
TRBV7-2	ASSLYGDYGYT
TRBV11-2	ASSLGPGWNYGYT
TRBV12-3/TRBV12-4	ASSLKGNTEAF
TRBV6-6	ATSGQGGQWDGYT
TRBV3-1/TRBV3-2	ASCRDFQETQY
TRBV15	ATSRVGTANSGNTIY
TRBV30	AWSQGASETQY
TRBV2	ASSRATVGNEQF